The rows below give T cell receptor beta chains drawn from one sample of a study of blood T cell repertoires in COVID-19. Only in-frame clones appear in the TCRdb table, and some are missing; sequencing was by immunoSEQ multiplex PCR. The sample lists about 22,000 clones, roughly 89% occurring once. Specimen: peripheral blood. These receptors all come from a man aged 65 to 85 with COVID-19, enrolled during active disease. The CDR3 runs from the conserved cysteine through the conserved F or W. A D gene is named only where the DNA matches it firmly. Clone size appears in some rows only: once, few, many, or a class for an expanded clone.

clone size	D gene	V gene	J gene	CDR3 protein	CDR3 DNA
NA	TRBD1	TRBV6-1	TRBJ1-2	CASSERTGGQYYGYTF	TGTGCCAGCAGTGAAAGGACAGGGGGTCAATACTATGGCTACACCTTC
NA	TRBD2	TRBV19	TRBJ2-1	CASRSGGRSDNEQFF	TGTGCCAGTAGGAGCGGCGGGAGGAGTGACAATGAGCAGTTCTTC
NA	TRBD1	TRBV5-1	TRBJ2-5	CASSLWTGNSETQYF	TGCGCCAGCAGCTTGTGGACAGGGAATTCGGAGACCCAGTACTTC
NA	NA	TRBV5-1	TRBJ1-2	CASSAESGYGYTF	TGCGCCAGCAGCGCTGAGTCTGGCTATGGCTACACCTTC
NA	NA	TRBV12-3/TRBV12-4	TRBJ2-2	CASNLQGTGELFF	TGTGCCAGCAATCTACAGGGAACCGGGGAGCTGTTTTTT
once	NA	TRBV7-9	TRBJ1-3	CASSNRVNGGNTIYF	TGTGCCAGCAGCAACAGGGTGAATGGCGGAAACACCATATATTTT
NA	NA	TRBV6-5	TRBJ1-2	CASSYHTNHGYTF	TGTGCCAGCAGTTACCACACGAACCATGGCTACACCTTC
once	NA	TRBV5-1	TRBJ1-1	CASSFLTGGNTEAFF	TGCGCCAGCAGCTTCTTGACCGGCGGGAACACTGAAGCTTTCTTT
NA	TRBD1	TRBV7-2	TRBJ2-7	CASSFDHGQGYEQYF	TGTGCCAGCAGCTTCGACCACGGACAGGGCTACGAGCAGTACTTC
NA	NA	TRBV21-1	TRBJ1-2	CASRNRQSDGYTF	TGTGCCAGCAGAAACAGACAGTCAGATGGCTACACCTTC
NA	NA	TRBV6-1	TRBJ2-5	CASSEADRGETQYF	TGTGCCAGCAGTGAAGCGGACCGGGGGGAGACCCAGTACTTC
NA	NA	TRBV5-1	TRBJ1-1	CASSLLVDNEAFF	TGCGCCAGCAGCTTGTTGGTCGACAATGAAGCTTTCTTT
medium-sized	NA	TRBV11-3	TRBJ2-3	CASSLDWRNTQYF	TGTGCCAGCAGCTTAGATTGGAGGAATACGCAGTATTTT
NA	TRBD1	TRBV30	TRBJ1-1	CAWSAGGAPMNTEAFF	TGTGCCTGGAGCGCAGGGGGCGCCCCGATGAACACTGAAGCTTTCTTT
NA	TRBD1	TRBV18	TRBJ1-1	CASSQQGATKDTEAFF	TGTGCCAGCTCACAACAGGGGGCGACCAAGGATACTGAAGCTTTCTTT
NA	NA	TRBV7-9	TRBJ2-2	CASSTKEGQITGELFF	TGTGCCAGCAGCACTAAGGAGGGACAGATTACCGGGGAGCTGTTTTTT
NA	NA	TRBV5-1	TRBJ2-2	CASSFRGLNTGELFF	TGCGCCAGCAGCTTCAGGGGCCTGAACACCGGGGAGCTGTTTTTT
NA	NA	TRBV13	TRBJ2-7	CASSLVGSYEQYF	TGTGCCAGCAGCTTAGTCGGCTCCTACGAGCAGTACTTC
NA	TRBD1	TRBV7-9	TRBJ2-4	CASSLGDRRLAKNIQYF	TGTGCCAGCAGCTTAGGGGACAGGCGGTTAGCCAAAAACATTCAGTACTTC
NA	NA	TRBV2	TRBJ1-2	CASSERNYGYTF	TGTGCCAGCAGTGAGCGGAACTATGGCTACACCTTC
large	NA	TRBV29-1	TRBJ2-3	CSVEDGDTDTQYF	TGCAGCGTTGAAGACGGGGATACAGATACGCAGTATTTT
NA	TRBD1	TRBV30	TRBJ1-2	CAWSGDSYGYTF	TGTGCCTGGAGTGGGGACAGTTATGGCTACACCTTC
once	NA	TRBV5-6	TRBJ2-7	CASSSPRAPSSYEQYF	TGTGCCAGCAGCTCGCCTAGAGCGCCAAGCTCCTACGAGCAGTACTTC
NA	TRBD1	TRBV9	TRBJ2-1	CASSAPRTGGTNEQFF	TGTGCCAGCAGCGCCCCTAGGACAGGGGGAACCAATGAGCAGTTCTTC
NA	NA	TRBV19	TRBJ1-4	CASSMGLEKLFF	TGTGCCAGTAGTATGGGCCTCGAAAAACTGTTTTTT
NA	TRBD1	TRBV25-1	TRBJ1-2	CASGGQTGGAGGYTF	TGTGCCAGCGGCGGACAGACAGGGGGCGCAGGAGGCTACACCTTC
NA	TRBD2	TRBV12-5	TRBJ2-1	CASGLVPFGGSSYNEQFF	TGTGCTAGTGGTTTGGTACCATTTGGCGGGAGCTCCTACAATGAGCAGTTCTTC
NA	NA	TRBV12-3/TRBV12-4	TRBJ2-3	CASSLVTDTQYF	TGTGCCAGCAGCCTCGTCACAGATACGCAGTATTTT
once	TRBD2	TRBV3-1/TRBV3-2	TRBJ2-3	CASSQGGAGGRNTQYF	TGTGCCAGCAGCCAGGGCGGAGCGGGGGGGCGGAATACGCAGTATTTT
NA	NA	TRBV3-1/TRBV3-2	TRBJ1-1	CASSHRENTEAFF	TGTGCCAGCAGCCACAGGGAAAACACTGAAGCTTTCTTT
NA	TRBD1	TRBV5-1	TRBJ2-7	CASSGTGNYEQYF	TGCGCCAGCAGTGGGACAGGGAACTACGAGCAGTACTTC
NA	TRBD2	TRBV7-9	TRBJ2-6	CASSSQGGGANVLTF	TGTGCCAGCAGCTCCCAGGGAGGGGGGGCCAACGTCCTGACTTTC
NA	TRBD2	TRBV7-2	TRBJ2-5	CASSYGGAVETQYF	TGTGCCAGCAGTTACGGGGGGGCCGTAGAGACCCAGTACTTC
NA	TRBD2	TRBV7-6	TRBJ2-2	CASSRLAGTGELFF	TGTGCCAGCAGCCGACTAGCGGGGACCGGGGAGCTGTTTTTT
NA	NA	TRBV14	TRBJ1-5	CASSPPQTNSNQPQHF	TGTGCCAGCAGCCCACCCCAGACAAATAGCAATCAGCCCCAGCATTTT
NA	NA	TRBV6-5	TRBJ1-4	CASRGRVKGNEKLFF	TGTGCCAGCAGGGGGAGGGTGAAGGGTAATGAAAAACTGTTTTTT
NA	NA	TRBV11-2	TRBJ2-5	CASSLEYIWAPAETQYF	TGTGCCAGCAGCTTAGAATATATTTGGGCCCCTGCGGAGACCCAGTACTTC
NA	NA	TRBV30	TRBJ1-1	CAWSAGPGNTEAFF	TGTGCCTGGAGCGCGGGACCGGGGAACACTGAAGCTTTCTTT
few	TRBD2	TRBV5-1	TRBJ2-1	CASSAGTSGSNEQFF	TGCGCCAGCAGCGCCGGGACTAGCGGGAGTAATGAGCAGTTCTTC
few	NA	TRBV5-1	TRBJ1-1	CASSFLPGDTEAFF	TGCGCCAGCAGCTTTTTACCGGGGGACACTGAAGCTTTCTTT
NA	NA	TRBV5-4	TRBJ2-3	CASSLVGSSTDTQYF	TGTGCCAGCAGCTTGGTAGGGAGTAGCACAGATACGCAGTATTTT
NA	TRBD2	TRBV30	TRBJ2-1	CAWSGGGPSGSIRAYNEQFF	TGTGCCTGGAGCGGGGGCGGGCCTAGCGGGAGCATTCGGGCCTACAATGAGCAGTTCTTC
NA	NA	TRBV6-5	TRBJ2-7	CASSYGGFYEQYF	TGTGCCAGCAGTTACGGGGGGTTCTACGAGCAGTACTTC
NA	TRBD1	TRBV18	TRBJ1-1	CASSPPAGGKSEAFF	TGTGCCAGCTCACCACCCGCAGGGGGCAAGTCTGAAGCTTTCTTT
NA	TRBD1	TRBV9	TRBJ1-2	CASSPIGTGNYGYTF	TGTGCCAGCAGCCCTATCGGGACAGGCAACTATGGCTACACCTTC
NA	NA	TRBV6-5	TRBJ1-2	CASSYSRQVLYGYTF	TGTGCCAGCAGTTACTCGCGACAGGTCCTCTATGGCTACACCTTC
NA	TRBD2	TRBV3-1/TRBV3-2	TRBJ2-3	CASSQEPSGVSDTQYF	TGTGCCAGCAGCCAAGAACCTAGCGGGGTATCCGATACGCAGTATTTT
NA	TRBD2	TRBV3-1/TRBV3-2	TRBJ2-2	CASSQDRASGANGELFF	TGTGCCAGCAGCCAAGATCGGGCTAGCGGGGCGAACGGGGAGCTGTTTTTT